Below, 21 T cell receptor beta chains from the same sample are listed, as sequenced in a study of T cell changes during pregnancy in multiple sclerosis. This table comes from immunoSEQ multiplex PCR, and its TCRdb copy is limited to in-frame clones, with some not included. The data show around 80,000 clones, approximately 90% seen once. Sequencing used peripheral blood, obtained before pregnancy. The origin of the receptors is a female donor with multiple sclerosis, enrolled in a pregnancy study.

V and J are TRBV5-4 and TRBJ2-7; D not certain. CDR3 length: 13 residues. V shed 3 bases and J shed 0 bases, with 7 bases lying between them. Germline V gene sequence: CDR1 SGHNT, CDR2 YYREEE (reference sequence). The CDR3 DNA is TGTGCCAGCAGCTCCAAGAGCTCCTACGAGCAGTACTTC. This translates into CASSSKSSYEQYF.

The CDR3 DNA reads as TGCGCCAGCAGCTCAACAGGGGGGTGGGGCTACACCTTC. Translating it yields CASSSTGGWGYTF. V and J are TRBV5-1 and TRBJ1-2; TRBD1 matches 8 bases. Germline V gives CDR1 SGHRS, CDR2 YFSETQ. CDR3 size: 13 residues. With 3 bases clipped from V and 8 bases from J, the junction kept 6 bases outside the gene matches.

This chain joins TRBV18 and TRBJ2-7; D not certain. V lost 0 bases, J lost 0 bases, and 15 bases lay in between. Germline CDR1 and CDR2: KGHSH and LQKENI. This CDR3 spans 17 amino acids. The CDR3 protein is CASSPPSVGGLSYEQYF. CDR3 bases: TGTGCCAGCTCACCACCGTCGGTTGGCGGCCTCTCCTACGAGCAGTACTTC.

The chain has TRBV5-1 and TRBJ2-7, with 12 positions matching TRBD2. There are 19 residues in the CDR3. The germline V gene encodes CDR1 SGHRS and CDR2 YFSETQ. After removal of 4 bases from V and 3 bases from J, the junction contained 17 bases not matched to a gene. The CDR3 nucleotides read TGCGCCAGCAGCGCCGACGTAGGAATAAGGACTAGCGGGGTCTACGAGCAGTACTTC. This encodes CASSADVGIRTSGVYEQYF. The variable domain in full, completed from reference TRBV5-1 and TRBJ2-7, reads KAGVTQTPRYLIKTRGQQVTLSCSPISGHRSVSWYQQTPGQGLQFLFEYFSETQRNKGNFPGRFSGRQFSNSRSEMNVSTLELGDSALYLCASSADVGIRTSGVYEQYFGPGTRLTVT.

V is TRBV7-9 and J is TRBJ2-1; D might be TRBD1 (5 bases). With 5 bases removed from V and 0 bases from J, the gap between germline ends came to 17 bases. Germline loops: CDR1 SEHNR, CDR2 FQNEAQ (reference sequence). The CDR3 length is 17 residues. The CDR3 sequence: CASSRRDSPSSYNEQFF. CDR3 in DNA: TGTGCCAGCAGCCGCAGGGATTCCCCTAGCTCCTACAATGAGCAGTTCTTC.

The chain combines TRBV9 with TRBJ2-7, with D maybe TRBD2 (5 bases). Germline CDR1 and CDR2: SGDLS and YYNGEE. The CDR3 runs to 12 residues. Trimming cost V 3 bases and J 6 bases, with 10 bases left between them. The CDR3 DNA sequence: TGTGCCAGCAGCGGATCGGGGTCCGAGCAGTACTTC. The encoded protein is CASSGSGSEQYF.

This rearrangement joins TRBV4-1 to TRBJ2-2; D remains ambiguous. CDR1 MGHRA and CDR2 YSYEKL come from the germline V gene. Trimming shortened V by 5 bases and J by 8 bases, and 12 bases separated the two germline ends. The length of the CDR3 is 13 residues. The CDR3 sequence: CASSESRAGELFF. The CDR3 DNA reads as TGCGCCAGCAGCGAATCAAGAGCGGGGGAGCTGTTTTTT.

The chain couples TRBV18 to TRBJ2-3; tentative D call: TRBD1 (6 bases). This CDR3 has 18 amino acids. With 3 bases removed from V and 3 bases from J, the gap between germline ends came to 22 bases. From germline, CDR1 is KGHSH and CDR2 LQKENI. The DNA for the CDR3 is TGTGCCAGCTCACCCCTTAGCGTGACAGGCAAAGGGACAGATACGCAGTATTTT. This encodes CASSPLSVTGKGTDTQYF. The variable domain in full, with the rest retrieved from reference TRBV18 and TRBJ2-3, is NAGVMQNPRHLVRRRGQEARLRCSPMKGHSHVYWYRQLPEEGLKFMVYLQKENIIDESGMPKERFSAEFPKEGPSILRIQQVVRGDSAAYFCASSPLSVTGKGTDTQYFGPGTRLTVL.

The genes are TRBV6-1 and TRBJ2-7; TRBD1 aligns across 7 bases. Germline V gene lookup returns CDR1 MNHNS and CDR2 SASEGT. The CDR3 is 15 residues long. The ends lost 5 bases at V and 1 base at J; junction bases unmatched: 8. The DNA of the CDR3 is TGTGCCAGCAGTATCCGGGACAGTCGTTCCTACGAGCAGTACTTC. It yields the protein CASSIRDSRSYEQYF.

This rearrangement joins TRBV29-1 to TRBJ2-7; 7 bases are a match to TRBD1. Trimming at V came to 4 bases and at J to 1 base, leaving 4 bases not matched to a gene. CDR1 is SQVTM and CDR2 is ANQGSEA in the germline V gene. CDR3 length: 13 amino acids. CDR3 loop: CSVGPGQSYEQYF. CDR3 bases: TGCAGCGTTGGACCGGGACAGTCCTACGAGCAGTACTTC.

The chain is built from TRBV6-4 and TRBJ2-1, with TRBD2 identical over 7 bases. The junction had 6 bases not matched to a gene; V was cut back by 4 bases and J by 3 bases. The CDR3 length is 15 residues. The germline V gene encodes CDR1 MRHNA and CDR2 SNTAGT. CDR3 protein: CASSAMAGDYNEQFF. CDR3 DNA: TGTGCCAGCAGTGCCATGGCGGGGGACTACAATGAGCAGTTCTTC.

In nucleotides, the CDR3 is TGTGCCAGCGGTAAACAGGGCGGGAGCTCCTACGAGCAGTACTTC. It specifies CASGKQGGSSYEQYF. The chain joins TRBV6-1 to TRBJ2-7; D is possibly TRBD2 (7 bases). The CDR3 consists of 15 residues. Trimming took off 8 bases at V and 0 bases at J, with 17 bases between the two ends. Germline values: CDR1 MNHNS, CDR2 SASEGT.

The chain carries TRBV5-1 and TRBJ1-2, with TRBD1 as a possible D gene (5 bases). Between the trimmed V and J ends, which lost 5 bases and 0 bases, there was a span of 11 bases. This CDR3 spans 14 amino acids. Germline CDR1 SGHRS, CDR2 YFSETQ. CDR3 region: CASSSDRANYGYTF. The CDR3 region has the DNA TGCGCCAGCAGTTCCGACAGAGCTAACTATGGCTACACCTTC.

The V and J genes are TRBV5-1 and TRBJ2-3, with TRBD2 matching over 9 bases. The CDR3 loop spans 14 amino acids. With 6 bases clipped from V and 0 bases from J, the junction kept 2 bases outside the gene matches. Germline loops: CDR1 SGHRS, CDR2 YFSETQ. As DNA, the CDR3 is TGCGCCAGCACGCGGGAGGGGAGCACAGATACGCAGTATTTT. Its protein product is CASTREGSTDTQYF.

The gene calls are TRBV19 and TRBJ2-1; a weak D match, TRBD2 (6 bases). This CDR3 is 16 amino acids long. Germline-derived CDR1 and CDR2 are LNHDA and SQIVND (reference sequence). V was trimmed by 3 bases and J by 0 bases, leaving 12 bases between them. CDR3 sequence reads: CASSIRGGTSYNEQFF. The CDR3 nucleotides read TGTGCCAGTAGTATCCGAGGCGGGACCTCCTACAATGAGCAGTTCTTC.

V gene TRBV7-3 combines with J gene TRBJ2-3; 8 nucleotides match TRBD1. CDR1 and CDR2 from the germline V gene are SGHTA and FQGTGA. This CDR3 comprises 15 residues. V was clipped by 3 bases and J by 3 bases; unmatched bases: 5. DNA of the CDR3: TGTGCCAGCAGCTTCAGGGGGCGCAGGACAGATACGCAGTATTTT. It yields the protein CASSFRGRRTDTQYF.

This chain connects TRBV30 to TRBJ2-7; D perhaps matches TRBD1 (5 bases). The length of the CDR3 is 13 residues. Germline CDR1 GTSNPN, CDR2 SVGIG (reference sequence). Trimming removed 7 bases from V and 0 bases from J, with 13 bases in between. The CDR3 DNA reads as TGTGCCTACCAGGGCTCTAACTCCTACGAGCAGTACTTC. Protein sequence: CAYQGSNSYEQYF.

This clone was found once. V gene TRBV10-3 combines with J gene TRBJ2-1; D not resolved. Germline values: CDR1 ENHRY, CDR2 SYGVKD. The CDR3 runs to 12 residues. Deletions cut 4 bases from V and 5 bases from J, with 6 bases between. The CDR3 loop reads CAISGSNNEQFF. CDR3 sequence (DNA): TGTGCCATCAGTGGTTCTAACAATGAGCAGTTCTTC.

The V call is TRBV19, the J call TRBJ1-1, with 9 bases identical to TRBD1. The CDR3 extends over 12 amino acids. V shed 4 bases, J shed 10 bases, and the junction held 4 bases outside the gene matches. Germline CDR1 and CDR2: LNHDA and SQIVND (reference sequence). CDR3 in DNA: TGTGCCAGTAGTAGACAGGGGGTCAGAGCTTTCTTT. It yields the protein CASSRQGVRAFF.

The chain combines TRBV13 with TRBJ2-3, with 10 bases fitting TRBD2. The V gene end was trimmed by 4 bases and the J gene end by 5 bases; junction bases not matched to a gene: 9. The CDR3 length is 16 residues. Germline V lookup: CDR1 PRHDT, CDR2 FYEKMQ (reference sequence). The CDR3 is CASSYRTLAGEDTQYF. The DNA of the CDR3 is TGTGCCAGCAGCTATAGGACGCTAGCGGGAGAAGATACGCAGTATTTT.

The V and J genes are TRBV27 and TRBJ2-1; no definite D call. The CDR3 consists of 15 residues. Trimming removed 2 bases from V and 4 bases from J, with 12 bases in between. Germline CDR1 MNHEY, CDR2 SMNVEV (reference sequence). CDR3 protein: CASSLTVAVYNEQFF. CDR3 nucleotides: TGTGCCAGCAGTTTAACCGTAGCCGTTTACAATGAGCAGTTCTTC.